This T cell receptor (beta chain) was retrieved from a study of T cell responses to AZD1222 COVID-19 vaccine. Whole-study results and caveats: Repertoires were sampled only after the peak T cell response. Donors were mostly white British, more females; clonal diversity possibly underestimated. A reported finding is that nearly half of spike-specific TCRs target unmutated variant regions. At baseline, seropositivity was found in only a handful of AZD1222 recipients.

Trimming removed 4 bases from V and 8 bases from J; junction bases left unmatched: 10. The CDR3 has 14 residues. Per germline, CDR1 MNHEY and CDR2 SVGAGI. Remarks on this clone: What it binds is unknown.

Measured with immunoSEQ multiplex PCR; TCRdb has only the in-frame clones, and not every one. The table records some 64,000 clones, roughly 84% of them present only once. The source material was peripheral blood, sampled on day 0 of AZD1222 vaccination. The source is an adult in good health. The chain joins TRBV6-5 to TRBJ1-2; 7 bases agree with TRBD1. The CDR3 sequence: CASSFLQGGGGYTF. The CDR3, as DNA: TGTGCCAGCAGTTTCCTACAGGGAGGGGGCGGCTACACCTTC.